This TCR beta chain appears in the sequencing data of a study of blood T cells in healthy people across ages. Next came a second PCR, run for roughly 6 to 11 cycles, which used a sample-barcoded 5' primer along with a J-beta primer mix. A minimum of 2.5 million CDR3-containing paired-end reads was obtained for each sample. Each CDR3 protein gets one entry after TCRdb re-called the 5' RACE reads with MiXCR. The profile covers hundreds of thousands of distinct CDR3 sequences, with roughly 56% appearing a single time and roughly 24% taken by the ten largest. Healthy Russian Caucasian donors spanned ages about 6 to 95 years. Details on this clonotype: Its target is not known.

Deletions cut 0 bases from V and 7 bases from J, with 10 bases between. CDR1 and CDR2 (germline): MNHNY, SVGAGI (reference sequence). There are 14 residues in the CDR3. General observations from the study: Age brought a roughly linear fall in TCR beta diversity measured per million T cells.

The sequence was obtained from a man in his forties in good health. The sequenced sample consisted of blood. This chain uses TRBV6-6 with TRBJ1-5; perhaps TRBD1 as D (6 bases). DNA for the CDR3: TGTGCCAGCAGTTACTCGACGGACAGCCAGCCCCAGCATTTT. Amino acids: CASSYSTDSQPQHF.